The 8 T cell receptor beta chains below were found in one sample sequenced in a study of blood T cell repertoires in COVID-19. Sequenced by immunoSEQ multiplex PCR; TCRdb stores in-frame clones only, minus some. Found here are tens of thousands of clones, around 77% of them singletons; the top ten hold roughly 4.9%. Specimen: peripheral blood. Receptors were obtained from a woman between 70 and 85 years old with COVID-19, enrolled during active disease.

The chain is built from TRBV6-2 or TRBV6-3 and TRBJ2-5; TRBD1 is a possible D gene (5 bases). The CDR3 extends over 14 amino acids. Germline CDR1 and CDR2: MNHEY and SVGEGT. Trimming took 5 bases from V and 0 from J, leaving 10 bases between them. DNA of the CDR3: TGTGCCAGCAGTCATCGACAGCACCAAGAGACCCAGTACTTC. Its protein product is CASSHRQHQETQYF.

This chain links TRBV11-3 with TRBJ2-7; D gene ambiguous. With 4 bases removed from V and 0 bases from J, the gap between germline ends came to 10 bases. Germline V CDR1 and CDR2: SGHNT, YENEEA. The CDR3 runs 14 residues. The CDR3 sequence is CASSSGRSSYEQYF. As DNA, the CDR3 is TGTGCCAGCAGCTCCGGTCGGAGCTCCTACGAGCAGTACTTC.

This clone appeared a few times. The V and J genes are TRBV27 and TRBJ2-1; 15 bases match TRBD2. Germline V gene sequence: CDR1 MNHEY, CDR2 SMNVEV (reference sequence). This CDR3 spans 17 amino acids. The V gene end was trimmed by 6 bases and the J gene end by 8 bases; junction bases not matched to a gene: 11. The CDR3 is CASSLIGLAGGLDEQFF. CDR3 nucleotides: TGTGCCAGCAGCCTTATAGGACTAGCGGGGGGGTTGGATGAGCAGTTCTTC.

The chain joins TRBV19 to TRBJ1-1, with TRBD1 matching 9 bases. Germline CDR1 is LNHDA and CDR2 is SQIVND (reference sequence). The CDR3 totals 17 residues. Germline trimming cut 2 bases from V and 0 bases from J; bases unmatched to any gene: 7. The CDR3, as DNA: TGTGCCAGTAGTATATTCTCCGGGACAGGGATGAACACTGAAGCTTTCTTT. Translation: CASSIFSGTGMNTEAFF.

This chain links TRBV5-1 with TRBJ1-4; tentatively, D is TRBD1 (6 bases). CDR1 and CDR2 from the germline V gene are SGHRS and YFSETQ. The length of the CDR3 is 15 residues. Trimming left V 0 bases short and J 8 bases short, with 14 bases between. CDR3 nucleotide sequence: TGCGCCAGCAGCTTGGCTCCGGCTACAGGGGAAAAACTGTTTTTT. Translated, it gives CASSLAPATGEKLFF.

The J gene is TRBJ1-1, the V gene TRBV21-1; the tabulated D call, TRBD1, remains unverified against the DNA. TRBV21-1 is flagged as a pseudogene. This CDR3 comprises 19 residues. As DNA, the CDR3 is TGTGCCAGCAGCAACGTTGATGAGGACAGGGGGGAGATTTACACTGAAGCTTTCTTT. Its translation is CASSNVDEDRGEIYTEAFF.

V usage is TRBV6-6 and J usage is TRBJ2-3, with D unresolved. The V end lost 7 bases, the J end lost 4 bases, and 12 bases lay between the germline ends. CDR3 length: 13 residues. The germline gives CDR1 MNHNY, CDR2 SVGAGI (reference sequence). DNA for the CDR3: TGTGCCAGCAACTATATACGAGCAGATACGCAGTATTTT. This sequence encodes CASNYIRADTQYF.

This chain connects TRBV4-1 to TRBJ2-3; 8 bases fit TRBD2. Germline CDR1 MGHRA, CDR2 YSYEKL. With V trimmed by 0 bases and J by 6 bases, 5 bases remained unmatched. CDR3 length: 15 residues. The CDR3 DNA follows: TGCGCCAGCAGCCAAGAGCGGGGCGGGGGGGATACGCAGTATTTT. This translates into CASSQERGGGDTQYF.